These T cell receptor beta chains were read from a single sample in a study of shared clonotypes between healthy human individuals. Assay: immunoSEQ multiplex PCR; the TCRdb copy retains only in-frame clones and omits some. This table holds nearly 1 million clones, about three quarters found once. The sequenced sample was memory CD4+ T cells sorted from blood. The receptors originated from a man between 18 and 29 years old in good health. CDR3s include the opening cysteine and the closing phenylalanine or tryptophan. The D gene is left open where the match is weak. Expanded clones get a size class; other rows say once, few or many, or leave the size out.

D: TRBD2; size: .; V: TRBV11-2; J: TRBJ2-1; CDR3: CASSLRLLAGGQYNEQFF; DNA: TGTGCCAGCAGCTTGCGGCTACTAGCGGGGGGGCAGTACAATGAGCAGTTCTTC
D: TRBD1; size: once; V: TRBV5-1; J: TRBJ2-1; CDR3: CASSLGQGYRGGEQFF; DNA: TGCGCCAGCAGCCTCGGACAGGGGTATAGAGGAGGTGAGCAGTTCTTC
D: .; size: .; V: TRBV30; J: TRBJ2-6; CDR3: CAWGGGGSSSGANVLTF; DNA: TGTGCCTGGGGCGGCGGTGGATCGAGCTCTGGGGCCAACGTCCTGACTTTC
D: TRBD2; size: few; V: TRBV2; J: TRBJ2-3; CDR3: CASRVTSATLSTDTQYF; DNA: TGTGCCAGCAGGGTGACTAGCGCTACCTTAAGCACAGATACGCAGTATTTT
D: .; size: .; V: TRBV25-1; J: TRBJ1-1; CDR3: CASSDRQLNTEAFF; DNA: TGTGCCAGCAGTGACAGACAGTTGAACACTGAAGCTTTCTTT
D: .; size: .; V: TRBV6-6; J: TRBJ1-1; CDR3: CASSYSKSNEAFF; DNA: TGTGCCAGCAGTTACTCGAAGTCAAATGAAGCTTTCTTT
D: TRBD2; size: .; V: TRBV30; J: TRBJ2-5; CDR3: CAWSPTSTGGTQYF; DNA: TGTGCCTGGAGTCCGACTAGCACGGGGGGGACCCAGTACTTC
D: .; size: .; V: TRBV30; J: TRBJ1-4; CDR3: CAWSQGQNNNEKLFF; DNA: TGTGCCTGGAGTCAAGGTCAGAATAACAATGAAAAACTGTTTTTT
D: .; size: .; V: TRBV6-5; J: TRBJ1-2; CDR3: CASSYSPASEAGYTF; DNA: TGTGCCAGCAGTTACTCGCCCGCAAGCGAGGCGGGCTACACCTTC
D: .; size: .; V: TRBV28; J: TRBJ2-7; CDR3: CASSFRGRKQYF; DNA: TGTGCCAGCAGTTTCCGGGGAAGAAAGCAGTACTTC
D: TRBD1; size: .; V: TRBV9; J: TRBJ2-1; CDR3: CASSPRSGQVYNEQFF; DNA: TGTGCCAGCAGCCCCCGTTCGGGACAGGTATACAATGAGCAGTTCTTC
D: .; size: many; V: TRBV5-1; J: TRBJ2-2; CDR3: CASSEDRGELFF; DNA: TGCGCCAGCAGCGAGGACAGAGGGGAGCTGTTTTTT
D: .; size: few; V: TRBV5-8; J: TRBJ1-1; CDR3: CASSFEWSWSGKNTEAFF; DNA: TGTGCCAGCAGCTTCGAATGGTCTTGGTCCGGGAAGAACACTGAAGCTTTCTTT
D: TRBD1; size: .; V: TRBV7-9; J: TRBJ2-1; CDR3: CASSLTGTGGWNEQFF; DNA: TGTGCCAGCAGCTTAACCGGGACAGGGGGCTGGAATGAGCAGTTCTTC
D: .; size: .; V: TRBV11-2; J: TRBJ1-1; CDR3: CASSFWAGTEAFF; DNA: TGTGCCAGCAGTTTCTGGGCTGGCACTGAAGCTTTCTTT
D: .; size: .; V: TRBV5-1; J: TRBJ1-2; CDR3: CASSLGGEIYGYTF; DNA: TGCGCCAGCAGCTTGGGAGGGGAAATCTATGGCTACACCTTC
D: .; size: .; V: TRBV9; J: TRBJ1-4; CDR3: CASSPGWGTSNEKLFF; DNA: TGTGCCAGCAGCCCAGGATGGGGGACAAGTAATGAAAAACTGTTTTTT
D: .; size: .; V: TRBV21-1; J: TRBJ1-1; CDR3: CASSTPEGLNTEAFF; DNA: TGTGCCAGCAGCACACCGGAGGGGCTGAACACTGAAGCTTTCTTT
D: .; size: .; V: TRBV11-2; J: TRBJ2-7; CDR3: CASSFDFSYEQYF; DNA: TGTGCCAGCAGCTTCGACTTCTCCTACGAGCAGTACTTC
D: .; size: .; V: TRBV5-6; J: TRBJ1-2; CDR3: CASRPIERPNYGYTF; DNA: TGTGCCAGCAGGCCTATAGAGAGACCGAACTATGGCTACACCTTC
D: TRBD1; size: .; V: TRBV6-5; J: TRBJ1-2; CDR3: CASSNRGGYTF; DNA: TGTGCCAGCAGTAACAGGGGGGGCTACACCTTC
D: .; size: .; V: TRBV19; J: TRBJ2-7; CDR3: CASSIGQGSLSEQYF; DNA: TGTGCCAGTAGTATCGGCCAGGGTAGTCTCTCCGAGCAGTACTTC
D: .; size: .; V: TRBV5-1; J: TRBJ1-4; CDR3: CASSGSGYEKLFF; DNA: TGCGCCAGCAGCGGCTCAGGGTATGAAAAACTGTTTTTT
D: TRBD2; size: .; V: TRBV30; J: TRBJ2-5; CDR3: CAWRLAGVETQYF; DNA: TGTGCCTGGCGACTAGCGGGAGTAGAGACCCAGTACTTC
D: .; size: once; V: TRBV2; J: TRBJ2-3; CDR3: CASSVIDTQYF; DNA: TGTGCCAGCAGTGTCATCGATACGCAGTATTTT
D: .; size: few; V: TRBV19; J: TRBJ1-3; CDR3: CASSIDLRGNTIYF; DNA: TGTGCCAGTAGTATAGACCTACGCGGAAACACCATATATTTT
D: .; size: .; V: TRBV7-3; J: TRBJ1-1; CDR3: CASSLNGEATEAFF; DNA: TGTGCCAGCAGCTTAAACGGGGAGGCCACTGAAGCTTTCTTT
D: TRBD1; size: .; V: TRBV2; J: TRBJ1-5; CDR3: CASSRIRTGMRMGQPQHF; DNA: TGTGCCAGCAGTAGGATAAGGACAGGGATGAGGATGGGTCAGCCCCAGCATTTT
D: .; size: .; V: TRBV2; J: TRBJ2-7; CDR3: CASRSAGGTGYEQYF; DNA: TGTGCCAGCAGGTCCGCGGGCGGCACGGGCTACGAGCAGTACTTC
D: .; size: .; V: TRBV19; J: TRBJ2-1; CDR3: CASSIGDHEQFF; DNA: TGTGCCAGTAGTATAGGAGATCATGAGCAGTTCTTC
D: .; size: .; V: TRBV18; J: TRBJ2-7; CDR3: CASSSQGYEQYF; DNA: TGTGCCAGCTCATCACAGGGCTACGAGCAGTACTTC
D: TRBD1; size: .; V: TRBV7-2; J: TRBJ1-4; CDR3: CASSLARTGGSEKLFF; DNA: TGTGCCAGCAGCTTAGCCAGGACAGGGGGTAGTGAAAAACTGTTTTTT
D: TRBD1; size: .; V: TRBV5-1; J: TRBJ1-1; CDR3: CASSSGTGGNTEAFF; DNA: TGCGCCAGCAGCTCCGGGACAGGGGGTAACACTGAAGCTTTCTTT
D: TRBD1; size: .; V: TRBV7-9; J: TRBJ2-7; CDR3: CASSLARDRPYEQYF; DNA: TGTGCCAGCAGCCTTGCTAGGGACAGGCCCTACGAGCAGTACTTC
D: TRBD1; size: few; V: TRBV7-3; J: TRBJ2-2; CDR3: CASSLLPTGVNTGELFF; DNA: TGTGCCAGCAGCCTCCTGCCGACAGGGGTTAACACCGGGGAGCTGTTTTTT
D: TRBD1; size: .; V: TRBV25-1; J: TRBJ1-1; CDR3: CASSVGQGMSAEAFF; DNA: TGTGCCAGCAGTGTGGGACAGGGGATGAGCGCTGAAGCTTTCTTT
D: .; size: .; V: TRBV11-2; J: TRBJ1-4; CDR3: CASSDPGGFREKLFF; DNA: TGTGCCAGCAGCGATCCGGGGGGATTTAGAGAAAAACTGTTTTTT
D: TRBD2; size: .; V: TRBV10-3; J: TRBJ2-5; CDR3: CAISQAGELQETQYF; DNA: TGTGCCATCAGTCAAGCGGGAGAGTTGCAGGAGACCCAGTACTTC
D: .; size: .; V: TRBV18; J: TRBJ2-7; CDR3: CASSPSGKPYEQYF; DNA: TGTGCCAGCTCACCCAGTGGTAAGCCCTACGAGCAGTACTTC
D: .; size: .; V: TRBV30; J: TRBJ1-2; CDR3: CAWSATIYTGNYGYTF; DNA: TGTGCCTGGAGTGCCACGATTTATACAGGGAACTATGGCTACACCTTC
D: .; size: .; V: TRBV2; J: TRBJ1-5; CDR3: CASSADTLWGNQPQHF; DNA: TGTGCCAGCAGTGCAGACACCCTATGGGGCAATCAGCCCCAGCATTTT
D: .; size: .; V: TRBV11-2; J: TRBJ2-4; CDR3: CASSSHSEAKNIQYF; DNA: TGTGCCAGCAGCTCCCACTCGGAGGCCAAAAACATTCAGTACTTC
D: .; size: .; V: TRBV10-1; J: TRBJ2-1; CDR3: CASSVSTLNEQFF; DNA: TGCGCCAGCAGTGTTTCGACCCTCAATGAGCAGTTCTTC
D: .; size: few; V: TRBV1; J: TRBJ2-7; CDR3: CTSSHYQGASYEQYF; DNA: TGCACCAGCAGCCATTATCAGGGGGCCTCCTACGAGCAGTACTTC
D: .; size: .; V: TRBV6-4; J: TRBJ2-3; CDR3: CATSGGGGSDTQYF; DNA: TGTGCCACCTCTGGGGGAGGGGGCTCAGATACGCAGTATTTT
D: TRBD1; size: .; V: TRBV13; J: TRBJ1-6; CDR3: CARPSGGQVYYNSPLHF; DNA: TGTGCCAGGCCATCAGGGGGACAGGTTTATTATAATTCACCCCTCCACTTT